Within the sample, the clone carrying this TCR beta chain is medium-sized (0.01 to 0.1%). The antigen remains unidentified. The CDR3 consists of 16 residues. Trimming pared 0 bases from V and 8 bases from J, leaving 17 bases between. Per the germline V gene, CDR1 is LGHNA and CDR2 is YNFKEQ. The sample belongs to a study of human T cells and chemical hapten exposure. Notes on the study in general: Expanded TCRs were compared with controls, and the expanded TCRs formed significantly more large CDR3 similarity clusters.

Time point given: patch test 1, 2 weeks after DPC sensitization. Stated treatment: therapeutic diphenylcyclopropenone sensitization with weekly scalp DPC. Every patch test was put on after a blood sample was taken. The template was total RNA from unfractionated whole blood. The authors' processing: With a range of about 23,224 to 700,000, the median per sample was roughly 91,000 TCRs. TCRdb used MiXCR to reprocess the RACE reads, holding one entry per CDR3 protein. The V and J calls and clone size come from TCRdb's table, not from the authors' own analysis. The data show about 14,000 distinct CDR3 sequences, roughly 17% seen once.

The specimen comprised whole blood, sampled in connection with sensitization to the hapten diphenylcyclopropenone (DPC). The origin of this receptor is a woman in her 30s with alopecia areata. Some clones in this sample may be carry-over from other donors' samples. V gene TRBV4-2 combines with J gene TRBJ2-1, with a weak D call TRBD1 (5 bases). CDR3 sequence: CASSQELMGPVHEQFF. CDR3 DNA: TGTGCCAGCAGCCAAGAGTTGATGGGGCCAGTCCATGAGCAGTTCTTC.